The present entry profiles one T cell receptor beta chain with its context. From germline, CDR1 is SGHRS and CDR2 YFSETQ. The CDR3 spans 13 residues. V shed 0 bases and J shed 3 bases, with 6 bases lying between them. TCRdb's table, derived via immunoSEQ multiplex PCR, lists solely in-frame clones and lacks some. The profile covers 100,000 to 120,000 clones, with 87% appearing a single time and 4% to 5% taken by the ten largest. These data originate in a study of blood T cell repertoires in COVID-19. Study-wide context: Sources were T cells, B-cell-depleted T cells, or PBMCs; the material itself was cDNA or gDNA.

This sequence originates from a human donor in a cohort sampled during active COVID-19. The J gene is TRBJ1-2, the V gene TRBV5-1; D remains ambiguous. Sequencing used peripheral blood. The CDR3 sequence: CASSLASDYGYTF. DNA for the CDR3: TGCGCCAGCAGCTTGGCGTCGGACTATGGCTACACCTTC.